One and the same sample provided the 25 T cell receptor beta chains below, sequenced in a study of identical twins. TCRdb re-derived calls from the 5' RACE reads in MiXCR, one entry per CDR3 protein. The table includes a few hundred thousand distinct CDR3 sequences, more than 9% detected once. Material for sequencing was memory T cells sorted from blood. Source of these receptors: a man aged 50 to 59 in good health.

The chain couples TRBV24-1 to TRBJ2-1; D gene ambiguous. Between the trimmed V and J ends, which lost 3 bases and 9 bases, there was a span of 5 bases. The CDR3 spans 11 residues. Per the germline V gene, CDR1 is KGHDR and CDR2 is SFDVKD. DNA for the CDR3: TGTGCCACCAGTGATGTCCGTGAGCAGTTCTTC. As protein: CATSDVREQFF.

This clonotype was counted ten times or more. The gene calls are TRBV7-2 and TRBJ2-1, with TRBD2 matching over 8 bases. Germline V gene data show CDR1 as SGHTA and CDR2 as FQGNSA. V shed 8 bases and J 7 bases; nucleotides not matched to a gene: 16. CDR3 length equals 16 residues. The CDR3 DNA sequence: TGTGCCAGCGGGCAGGGTGTAGCGGGAACCCGGAATGAGCAGTTCTTC. The encoded protein is CASGQGVAGTRNEQFF.

This clonotype was recorded many times. The V call is TRBV6-5, the J call TRBJ2-3; 7 positions match TRBD1. Germline V gene lookup returns CDR1 MNHEY and CDR2 SVGAGI. The CDR3 is 14 residues long. J lost 3 bases, V lost 2 bases, and 2 bases had no gene match. CDR3 nucleotide sequence: TGTGCCAGCAGTTACAACAGGGGAACAGATACGCAGTATTTT. It is translated as CASSYNRGTDTQYF.

This sequence joins TRBV20-1 and TRBJ2-1; TRBD2 agrees at 8 bases. The germline CDR1 and CDR2 sequences are DFQATT and SNEGSKA (reference sequence). V gave up 6 bases and J gave up 9 bases; unmatched junction bases: 13. The length of the CDR3 is 14 residues. In DNA form, the CDR3 reads TGCAGTGCCCACCGGGCGGGGGGCCTATCTGAGCAGTTCTTC. Its protein product is CSAHRAGGLSEQFF.

The V call is TRBV7-8, the J call TRBJ1-2, with no clear D. The CDR3 is 16 amino acids. The V gene's germline CDR1 is SGHVS and CDR2 FQNEAQ. V lost 5 bases and J 2 bases, leaving 18 bases between the germline ends. CDR3 protein: CASSPYRAAGNYGYTF. The CDR3 nucleotides are TGTGCCAGCAGCCCCTATCGGGCAGCCGGGAACTATGGCTACACCTTC.

The chain is built from TRBV28 and TRBJ1-1; no definite D call. Germline values: CDR1 MDHEN, CDR2 SYDVKM. Trimming stripped 3 bases from V and 5 bases from J, with 16 bases between. This CDR3 has 15 amino acids. Written as DNA, the CDR3 is TGTGCCAGCAGTTTTCCCTGGCCCGGGGAAACTGAAGCTTTCTTT. Protein: CASSFPWPGETEAFF.

This chain links TRBV27 with TRBJ2-5; tentatively, D is TRBD1 (6 bases). The CDR3 runs 14 residues. The V and J ends lost 0 bases and 3 bases respectively, with 8 bases between them. CDR1 MNHEY and CDR2 SMNVEV come from the germline V gene (reference sequence). CDR3 protein: CASSLSYREETQYF. The CDR3 nucleotides read TGTGCCAGCAGTTTATCGTACAGGGAAGAGACCCAGTACTTC.

The chain employs TRBV7-9 and TRBJ2-5, with D possibly matching TRBD2 (5 bases). V was cut by 5 bases and J by 5 bases, with 12 bases left in between. The CDR3 totals 13 residues. Germline V gene data show CDR1 as SEHNR and CDR2 as FQNEAQ (reference sequence). CDR3 coding DNA: TGTGCCAGCAGCCACTCCCGAGGGGAGACCCAGTACTTC. Protein product: CASSHSRGETQYF.

V and J are TRBV15 and TRBJ2-7; perhaps TRBD1 as D (5 bases). Trimming removed 3 bases at V and 3 bases at J, with 9 bases between. The germline V gene has CDR1 LNHNV and CDR2 YYDKDF (reference sequence). CDR3 size: 13 residues. The CDR3: CATSRTEIYEQYF. CDR3 DNA: TGTGCCACCAGCAGGACAGAAATCTACGAGCAGTACTTC.

This clonotype was observed a handful of times. The chain has TRBV27 and TRBJ1-1, with a weak D call TRBD1 (6 bases). There are 14 residues in the CDR3. V shed 2 bases and J shed 6 bases, with 13 bases lying between them. In germline, CDR1 is MNHEY, CDR2 SMNVEV (reference sequence). CDR3 bases: TGTGCCAGCAGTTTACGGGGGCTAGGGTCTGAAGCTTTCTTT. Translated, it gives CASSLRGLGSEAFF.

This clonotype was observed at least ten times. J is TRBJ2-1 and V is TRBV20-1, with a weak D call TRBD2 (6 bases). Germline V lookup: CDR1 DFQATT, CDR2 SNEGSKA (reference sequence). The CDR3 has 13 amino acids. Trimming removed 6 bases at V and 5 bases at J, with 14 bases between. CDR3: CSAFGGDHNEQFF. The CDR3 DNA follows: TGCAGTGCATTTGGCGGGGACCACAATGAGCAGTTCTTC.

This clonotype was recorded at least ten times. The chain is built from TRBV20-1 and TRBJ2-7, with 13 bases that match TRBD2. The germline CDR1 and CDR2 sequences are DFQATT and SNEGSKA (reference sequence). The ends lost 0 bases at V and 1 base at J; junction bases unmatched: 3. CDR3 length: 16 residues. The CDR3 reads CSARELAGGRSYEQYF. The CDR3 DNA reads TGCAGTGCTAGAGAACTAGCGGGAGGGAGGTCCTACGAGCAGTACTTC.

A few counts support this clonotype. The genes are TRBV5-5 and TRBJ2-7; the D is unclear. Germline CDR1 reads SGHKS; CDR2 reads YYEKEE (reference sequence). The CDR3 runs 16 residues. Between the trimmed V and J ends, which lost 1 base and 0 bases, there was a span of 14 bases. The CDR3 region has the DNA TGTGCCAGCAGCTTGAGTCGTAACCGGATCTCCTACGAGCAGTACTTC. Translated, it gives CASSLSRNRISYEQYF.

This clonotype has a handful of counts. The chain employs TRBV28 and TRBJ1-2, with a possible D match to TRBD1 (5 bases). Per the germline V gene, CDR1 is MDHEN and CDR2 is SYDVKM. The V end was cut by 6 bases, the J end by 5 bases, with 13 bases between. This CDR3 spans 13 amino acids. The CDR3 is CASSYGGGYGYTF. The CDR3 DNA sequence: TGTGCCAGCAGCTACGGTGGGGGTTATGGCTACACCTTC.

There are many counts of this clonotype. The chain recombines TRBV5-1 with TRBJ2-3; TRBD1 aligns across 11 bases. The CDR3 length is 16 residues. V shed 3 bases and J 3 bases; nucleotides not matched to a gene: 6. Germline loops: CDR1 SGHRS, CDR2 YFSETQ. CDR3 DNA: TGCGCCAGCAGCTGGGGACAGGGGGTCATGACAGATACGCAGTATTTT. Protein product: CASSWGQGVMTDTQYF. Together with reference TRBV5-1 and TRBJ2-3, the CDR3 gives the full variable domain: KAGVTQTPRYLIKTRGQQVTLSCSPISGHRSVSWYQQTPGQGLQFLFEYFSETQRNKGNFPGRFSGRQFSNSRSEMNVSTLELGDSALYLCASSWGQGVMTDTQYFGPGTRLTVL.

In this sample, this clonotype turned up many times. The V and J genes are TRBV18 and TRBJ2-7, with D possibly matching TRBD1 (6 bases). The CDR3 length is 14 residues. Germline V CDR1 and CDR2: KGHSH, LQKENI. V lost 1 base, J lost 5 bases, and 12 bases lay in between. The CDR3 is CASSPRVQGNEQYF. Here the CDR3 DNA reads TGTGCCAGCTCACCACGGGTACAGGGAAACGAGCAGTACTTC.

J is TRBJ1-6 and V is TRBV28; TRBD1 matches at 11 bases. The length of the CDR3 is 15 residues. J was trimmed by 9 bases and V by 5 bases; bases with no gene match: 6. Germline V gene lookup returns CDR1 MDHEN and CDR2 SYDVKM. The CDR3 region is CASSRTGGRGSPLHF. The CDR3, as DNA: TGTGCCAGCAGTCGGACAGGGGGCCGCGGTTCACCCCTCCACTTT.

This clonotype was seen ten or more times. V and J are TRBV24-1 and TRBJ1-3, with D unclear. Trimming shortened V by 4 bases and J by 1 base, and 7 bases separated the two germline ends. The CDR3 is 14 amino acids. Germline V gene data show CDR1 as KGHDR and CDR2 as SFDVKD. CDR3 protein: CATSEGGSGNTIYF. The CDR3 nucleotides read TGTGCCACCAGTGAGGGAGGGTCTGGAAACACCATATATTTT.

This clonotype has a handful of counts. The V call is TRBV13, the J call TRBJ1-3, with unresolved D. CDR1 is PRHDT, CDR2 FYEKMQ, per germline (reference sequence). This CDR3 comprises 15 residues. Trimming took 5 bases from V and 1 from J, leaving 12 bases between them. CDR3 sequence: CASSPRTASGNTIYF. CDR3 nucleotides: TGTGCCAGCAGCCCGCGGACGGCTTCTGGAAACACCATATATTTT.

This clonotype was detected only a few times. The rearrangement links TRBV7-8 to TRBJ1-4; 7 bases line up with TRBD1. Losses at the gene ends were 2 bases for V and 5 bases for J; bases not matched to a gene: 2. Germline V gives CDR1 SGHVS, CDR2 FQNEAQ. CDR3 length: 14 amino acids. Here the CDR3 DNA reads TGTGCCAGCAGCTTACGGACAGGAAATGAAAAACTGTTTTTT. As protein: CASSLRTGNEKLFF.

This clonotype showed up just a few times. This sequence joins TRBV4-1 and TRBJ1-4; D unresolved. V was pared by 1 base and J by 4 bases, with 7 bases between. The germline gives CDR1 MGHRA, CDR2 YSYEKL. CDR3 length equals 14 residues. The CDR3 DNA sequence: TGCGCCAGCAGCCAAGCAGGTCTTAATGAAAAACTGTTTTTT. Protein: CASSQAGLNEKLFF.

The chain recombines TRBV2 with TRBJ2-7; no definite D call. Germline V gives CDR1 SNHLY, CDR2 FYNNEI. Trimming stripped 8 bases from V and 0 bases from J, with 8 bases between. CDR3 length: 12 amino acids. The DNA for the CDR3 is TGTGCCAGCCAGAGGAGCTCCTACGAGCAGTACTTC. Translated: CASQRSSYEQYF.

The sample holds many counts of this clonotype. The chain combines TRBV9 with TRBJ1-4; a weak D match, TRBD1 (6 bases). The CDR3 has 16 amino acids. The V end lost 1 base, the J end lost 2 bases, and 12 bases lay between the germline ends. Germline V lookup: CDR1 SGDLS, CDR2 YYNGEE. The CDR3 loop reads CASSVSTGATNEKLFF. CDR3 bases: TGTGCCAGCAGCGTAAGCACGGGGGCTACTAATGAAAAACTGTTTTTT.

This clonotype was counted ten times or more. The J gene is TRBJ2-1, the V gene TRBV27, with 13 bases identical to TRBD2. This CDR3 is 15 amino acids long. V was clipped by 7 bases and J by 10 bases; unmatched bases: 10. Germline CDR1 and CDR2: MNHEY and SMNVEV (reference sequence). CDR3 sequence: CASKSGTSGTREQFF. CDR3 sequence (DNA): TGTGCCAGCAAATCTGGGACTAGCGGGACACGGGAGCAGTTCTTC.

This clonotype was seen only a few times. Written as DNA, the CDR3 is TGCAGTGCTAGAGATCCGAGCGGGAGCCCCGACGAGCAGTACTTC. Translating gives CSARDPSGSPDEQYF. The chain is built from TRBV20-1 and TRBJ2-7, with 8 bases that match TRBD2. With 0 bases clipped from V and 5 bases from J, the junction kept 9 bases outside the gene matches. Germline assignment: CDR1 DFQATT and CDR2 SNEGSKA (reference sequence). CDR3 length: 15 amino acids.